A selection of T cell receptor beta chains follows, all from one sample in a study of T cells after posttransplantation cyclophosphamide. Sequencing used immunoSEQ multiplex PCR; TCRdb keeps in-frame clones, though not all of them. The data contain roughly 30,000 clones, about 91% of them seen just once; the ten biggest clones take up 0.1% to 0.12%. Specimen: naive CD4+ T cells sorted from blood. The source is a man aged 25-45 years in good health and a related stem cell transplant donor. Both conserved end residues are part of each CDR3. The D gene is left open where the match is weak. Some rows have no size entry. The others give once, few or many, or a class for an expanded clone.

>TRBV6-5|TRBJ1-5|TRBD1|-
CASRPTGGQPQHF
TGTGCCAGCAGACCTACAGGGGGGCAGCCCCAGCATTTT
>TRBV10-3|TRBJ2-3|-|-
CAISDTSSSTDTQYF
TGTGCCATCAGTGATACGAGTTCTAGCACAGATACGCAGTATTTT
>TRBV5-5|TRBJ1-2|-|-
CASSLYRENYGYTF
TGTGCCAGCAGCTTGTACAGGGAAAACTATGGCTACACCTTC
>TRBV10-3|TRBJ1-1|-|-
CATRAGVNTEAFF
TGTGCCACCCGGGCAGGGGTGAACACTGAAGCTTTCTTT
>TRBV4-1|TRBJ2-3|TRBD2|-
CASSQDGAGGPGDTQYF
TGCGCCAGCAGCCAAGATGGGGCGGGGGGGCCCGGAGATACGCAGTATTTT
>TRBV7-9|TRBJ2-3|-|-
CASSLRRLGADTQYF
TGTGCCAGCAGCTTAAGAAGGCTCGGGGCAGATACGCAGTATTTT
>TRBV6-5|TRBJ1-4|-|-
CASSSVNEKLFF
TGTGCCAGCAGTTCCGTAAATGAAAAACTGTTTTTT
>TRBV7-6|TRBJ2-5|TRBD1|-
CASSLGTANQETQYF
TGTGCCAGCAGCCTCGGGACAGCGAACCAAGAGACCCAGTACTTC
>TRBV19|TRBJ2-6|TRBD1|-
CASSIRDRGSGANVLTF
TGTGCCAGTAGTATTCGGGACAGGGGCTCTGGGGCCAACGTCCTGACTTTC
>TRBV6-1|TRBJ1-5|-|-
CASSWGLGNQPQHF
TGTGCCAGCAGTTGGGGCCTCGGCAATCAGCCCCAGCATTTT
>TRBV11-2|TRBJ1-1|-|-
CASSLTQALITEAFF
TGTGCCAGCAGCCTTACTCAAGCGCTGATCACTGAAGCTTTCTTT
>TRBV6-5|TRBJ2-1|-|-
CASRPTWSSYNEQFF
TGTGCCAGCAGGCCTACTTGGAGCTCCTACAATGAGCAGTTCTTC
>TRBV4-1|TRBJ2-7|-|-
CASSQSRRGQDSYEQYF
TGCGCCAGCAGCCAATCCCGGAGGGGGCAAGACTCCTACGAGCAGTACTTC
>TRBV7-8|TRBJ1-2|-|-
CASSLAPDSLAYTF
TGTGCCAGCAGCCTTGCCCCAGACAGCCTGGCCTACACCTTC
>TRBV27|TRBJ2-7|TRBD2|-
CASSLRAGTSGEVEQYF
TGTGCCAGCAGTTTAAGGGCCGGGACTAGCGGGGAAGTCGAGCAGTACTTC
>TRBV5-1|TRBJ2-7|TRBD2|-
CASSLEGTSGFYEQYF
TGCGCCAGCAGCTTGGAGGGGACTAGCGGATTCTACGAGCAGTACTTC
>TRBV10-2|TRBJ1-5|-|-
CASALDSHNQPQHF
TGCGCCAGCGCATTAGACAGTCACAATCAGCCCCAGCATTTT
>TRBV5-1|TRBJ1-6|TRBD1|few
CASSWDRGNSPLHF
TGCGCCAGCAGCTGGGACAGGGGAAATTCACCCCTCCACTTT
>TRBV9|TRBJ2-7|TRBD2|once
CASSVGLAGTYEQYF
TGTGCCAGCAGCGTAGGACTAGCGGGGACCTACGAGCAGTACTTC
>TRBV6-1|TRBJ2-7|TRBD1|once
CASSEGDRVSKQYF
TGTGCCAGCAGTGAAGGAGACAGGGTCTCTAAGCAGTACTTC
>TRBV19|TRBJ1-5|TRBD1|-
CASTTTGEGNQPQHF
TGTGCCAGCACAACGACAGGGGAAGGCAATCAGCCCCAGCATTTT
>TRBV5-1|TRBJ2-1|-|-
CASSLGQGRGVDEQFF
TGCGCCAGCAGCTTGGGGCAGGGCCGAGGTGTTGATGAGCAGTTCTTC
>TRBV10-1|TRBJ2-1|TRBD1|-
CASSEGRTGDNEQFF
TGCGCCAGCAGTGAGGGGAGGACAGGGGACAATGAGCAGTTCTTC
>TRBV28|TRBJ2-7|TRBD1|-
CATGDSYEQYF
TGTGCCACCGGGGACAGCTACGAGCAGTACTTC
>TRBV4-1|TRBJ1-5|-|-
CASSLSHRVNQPQHF
TGCGCCAGCAGCTTGTCGCACAGGGTGAATCAGCCCCAGCATTTT
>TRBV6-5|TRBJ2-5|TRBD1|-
CASSRGTANQETQYF
TGTGCCAGCAGTAGAGGGACAGCCAACCAAGAGACCCAGTACTTC
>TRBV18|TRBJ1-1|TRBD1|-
CASSPLNRGGNTEAFF
TGTGCCAGCTCACCTCTGAACAGGGGAGGGAACACTGAAGCTTTCTTT
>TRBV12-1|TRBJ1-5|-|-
CASSLETGGGNQPQHF
TGTGCCAGCAGCTTGGAAACAGGGGGAGGCAATCAGCCCCAGCATTTT
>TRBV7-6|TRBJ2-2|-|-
CASSLALTNTGELFF
TGTGCCAGCAGCTTAGCCTTAACGAACACCGGGGAGCTGTTTTTT
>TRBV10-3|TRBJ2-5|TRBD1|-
CAISLGTEQETQYF
TGTGCCATCAGCCTTGGGACAGAACAAGAGACCCAGTACTTC
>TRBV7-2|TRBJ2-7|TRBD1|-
CASSSRTGGLYEQYF
TGTGCCAGCAGCTCTCGGACAGGGGGCTTATACGAGCAGTACTTC
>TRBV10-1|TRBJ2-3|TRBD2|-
CASSASGAYTDTQYF
TGCGCCAGCAGTGCTAGCGGGGCATACACAGATACGCAGTATTTT